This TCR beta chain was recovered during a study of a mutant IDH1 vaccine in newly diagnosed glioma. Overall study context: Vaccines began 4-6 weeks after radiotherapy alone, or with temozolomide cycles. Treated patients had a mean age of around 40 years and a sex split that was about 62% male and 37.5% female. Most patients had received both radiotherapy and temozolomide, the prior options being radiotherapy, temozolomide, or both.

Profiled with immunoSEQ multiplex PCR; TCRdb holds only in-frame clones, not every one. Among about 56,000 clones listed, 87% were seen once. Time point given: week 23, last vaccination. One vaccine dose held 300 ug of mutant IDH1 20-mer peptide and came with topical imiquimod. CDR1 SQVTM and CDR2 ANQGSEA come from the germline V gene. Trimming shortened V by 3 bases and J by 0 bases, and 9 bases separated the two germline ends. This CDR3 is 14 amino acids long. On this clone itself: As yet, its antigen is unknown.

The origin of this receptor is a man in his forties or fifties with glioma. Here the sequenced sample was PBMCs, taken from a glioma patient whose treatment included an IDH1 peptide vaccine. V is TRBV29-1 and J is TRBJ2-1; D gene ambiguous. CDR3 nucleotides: TGCAGCGTTGACACACAAAGCTCCTACAATGAGCAGTTCTTC. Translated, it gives CSVDTQSSYNEQFF.